The rows below give T cell receptor beta chains drawn from one sample of a study of brain T cells in children with intractable seizures. Profiled with immunoSEQ multiplex PCR; TCRdb holds only in-frame clones, not every one. The sample holds around 340,000 clones, more than 85% seen once. The sample consisted of peripheral blood, taken 4 to 5 months after surgery. These receptors all stem from a boy under three years old with tuberous sclerosis and intractable seizures. Each CDR3 is given with its conserved first and last residue. D genes are given only for firm matches. A clone size is listed for some rows: how often the clone was seen (once, few, many), or a class if it is expanded.

d_call: NA
v_call: TRBV28
j_call: TRBJ2-3
clone_size: once
cdr3_nt: TGTGCCAGCAGTCCGGACCCGGTTAGGAATACGCAGTATTTT
cdr3_aa: CASSPDPVRNTQYF

d_call: TRBD2
v_call: TRBV5-6
j_call: TRBJ2-7
clone_size: NA
cdr3_nt: TGTGCCAGCAGCCCTGTTGGGGGAGGGTACGAGCAGTACTTC
cdr3_aa: CASSPVGGGYEQYF

d_call: TRBD2
v_call: TRBV7-9
j_call: TRBJ2-2
clone_size: NA
cdr3_nt: TGTGCCAGCAGCTCCCCTAGCGGGAGTTGGACCGGGGAGCTGTTTTTT
cdr3_aa: CASSSPSGSWTGELFF

d_call: NA
v_call: TRBV6-5
j_call: TRBJ1-2
clone_size: NA
cdr3_nt: TGTGCCAGCAGAGTACCGAGTGGGAACTATGGCTACACCTTC
cdr3_aa: CASRVPSGNYGYTF

d_call: NA
v_call: TRBV5-1
j_call: TRBJ1-5
clone_size: once
cdr3_nt: TGCGCCAGCAGCTTGGTCCCAAACCAGCCCCAGCATTTT
cdr3_aa: CASSLVPNQPQHF

d_call: NA
v_call: TRBV7-9
j_call: TRBJ1-1
clone_size: NA
cdr3_nt: TGTGCCAGCAGCAAATCCGGGGCGAACACTGAAGCTTTCTTT
cdr3_aa: CASSKSGANTEAFF

d_call: TRBD2
v_call: TRBV3-1/TRBV3-2
j_call: TRBJ2-7
clone_size: NA
cdr3_nt: TGTGCCAGCAGCCAAGCGCTAGCGGGGGATACAGACGAGCAGTACTTC
cdr3_aa: CASSQALAGDTDEQYF

d_call: TRBD1
v_call: TRBV5-1
j_call: TRBJ1-1
clone_size: NA
cdr3_nt: TGCGCCAGCAGCTTGGGGGACAGGGTTGTTACTGAAGCTTTCTTT
cdr3_aa: CASSLGDRVVTEAFF

d_call: TRBD2
v_call: TRBV14
j_call: TRBJ2-7
clone_size: NA
cdr3_nt: TGTGCCAGCAGCCCTAGACTAGCGTATGAATCCCACGAGCAGTACTTC
cdr3_aa: CASSPRLAYESHEQYF

d_call: NA
v_call: TRBV5-6
j_call: TRBJ1-2
clone_size: NA
cdr3_nt: TGTGCCAGCAGCCTTAGTACAGGCCCCTATGGCTACACCTTC
cdr3_aa: CASSLSTGPYGYTF

d_call: NA
v_call: TRBV30
j_call: TRBJ2-1
clone_size: NA
cdr3_nt: TGTGCCTGGAGTGTAGGTGGTAGATCCTACAATGAGCAGTTCTTC
cdr3_aa: CAWSVGGRSYNEQFF

d_call: TRBD2
v_call: TRBV11-2
j_call: TRBJ2-1
clone_size: NA
cdr3_nt: TGTGCCAGCAGCCCGGGACTAGCGACTTCCTACAATGAGCAGTTCTTC
cdr3_aa: CASSPGLATSYNEQFF

d_call: NA
v_call: TRBV19
j_call: TRBJ1-1
clone_size: NA
cdr3_nt: TGTGCCAGTGCAGCCTCAAGCGTGGCTTTCTTT
cdr3_aa: CASAASSVAFF

d_call: NA
v_call: TRBV12-3/TRBV12-4
j_call: TRBJ1-1
clone_size: NA
cdr3_nt: TGTGCCAGCAGTTTTTCCGGGTATTCTGAAGCTTTCTTT
cdr3_aa: CASSFSGYSEAFF

d_call: TRBD2
v_call: TRBV11-3
j_call: TRBJ2-7
clone_size: NA
cdr3_nt: TGTGCCAGCAGCCGGGAGGCGGGAGAGTCGTACGAGCAGTACTTC
cdr3_aa: CASSREAGESYEQYF

d_call: NA
v_call: TRBV9
j_call: TRBJ1-2
clone_size: NA
cdr3_nt: TGTGCCAGCAGCGGAATGAGAGGCTACACCTTC
cdr3_aa: CASSGMRGYTF

d_call: NA
v_call: TRBV28
j_call: TRBJ1-1
clone_size: NA
cdr3_nt: TGTGCCAGCCGGGGGAACACTGAAGCTTTCTTT
cdr3_aa: CASRGNTEAFF

d_call: NA
v_call: TRBV14
j_call: TRBJ1-6
clone_size: NA
cdr3_nt: TGTGCCAGCAGCCTCATGGGAGTCCCACCCCTCCACTTT
cdr3_aa: CASSLMGVPPLHF

d_call: NA
v_call: TRBV7-9
j_call: TRBJ1-1
clone_size: NA
cdr3_nt: TGTGCCAGCAGCCCCTTAAAGAACACTGAAGCTTTCTTT
cdr3_aa: CASSPLKNTEAFF

d_call: NA
v_call: TRBV6-5
j_call: TRBJ1-2
clone_size: NA
cdr3_nt: TGTGCCAGCAATGGGCGACAGGTGGCGGATGGCTACACCTTC
cdr3_aa: CASNGRQVADGYTF

d_call: TRBD2
v_call: TRBV30
j_call: TRBJ2-7
clone_size: NA
cdr3_nt: TGTGCCTGGAGTCAATCTAGCGGGAGATACGAGCAGTACTTC
cdr3_aa: CAWSQSSGRYEQYF

d_call: TRBD2
v_call: TRBV7-7
j_call: TRBJ2-2
clone_size: NA
cdr3_nt: TGTGCTAGCAGCCCCACGGCGGGAGGAAACACCGGGGAGCTGTTTTTT
cdr3_aa: CASSPTAGGNTGELFF

d_call: NA
v_call: TRBV7-2
j_call: TRBJ2-1
clone_size: once
cdr3_nt: TGTGCCAGCATCAAACAGGGCTCCTACAATGAGCAGTTCTTC
cdr3_aa: CASIKQGSYNEQFF

d_call: TRBD2
v_call: TRBV29-1
j_call: TRBJ2-1
clone_size: NA
cdr3_nt: TGCAGCGTTGACCTCGGGGCGGGGGGCTTTCTAAGCTCCTACAATGAGCAGTTCTTC
cdr3_aa: CSVDLGAGGFLSSYNEQFF

d_call: NA
v_call: TRBV20-1
j_call: TRBJ2-7
clone_size: NA
cdr3_nt: TGCAGTGCTAGGACCCTCTACGAGCAGTACTTC
cdr3_aa: CSARTLYEQYF

d_call: NA
v_call: TRBV11-2
j_call: TRBJ1-2
clone_size: NA
cdr3_nt: TGTGCCAGCAGCTTAGGCCCTGGGCTGGGTAACGGCTACACCTTC
cdr3_aa: CASSLGPGLGNGYTF

d_call: TRBD2
v_call: TRBV19
j_call: TRBJ2-1
clone_size: NA
cdr3_nt: TGTGCCAGTAGTATAGAGCGGTGGGGACTAGCGCCCTACAATGAGCAGTTCTTC
cdr3_aa: CASSIERWGLAPYNEQFF

d_call: NA
v_call: TRBV4-1
j_call: TRBJ1-3
clone_size: NA
cdr3_nt: TGCGCCAGCAGCCAAATTCCCTCTGGAAACACCATATATTTT
cdr3_aa: CASSQIPSGNTIYF

d_call: NA
v_call: TRBV6-6
j_call: TRBJ1-5
clone_size: NA
cdr3_nt: TGTGCCAGCAGTTACGTGGGTTTCAATCAGCCCCAGCATTTT
cdr3_aa: CASSYVGFNQPQHF

d_call: NA
v_call: TRBV30
j_call: TRBJ1-2
clone_size: NA
cdr3_nt: TGTGCCTGGACAACAGGGAATGGCTACACCTTC
cdr3_aa: CAWTTGNGYTF

d_call: TRBD1
v_call: TRBV14
j_call: TRBJ2-1
clone_size: NA
cdr3_nt: TGTGCCAGCAGCCAAGAACAGGGGTTAGTCAATGAGCAGTTCTTC
cdr3_aa: CASSQEQGLVNEQFF

d_call: NA
v_call: TRBV30
j_call: TRBJ1-1
clone_size: NA
cdr3_nt: TGTGCCTGGAGTTTCTCTACCTGGGCCACTGAAGCTTTCTTT
cdr3_aa: CAWSFSTWATEAFF

d_call: NA
v_call: TRBV20-1
j_call: TRBJ1-1
clone_size: NA
cdr3_nt: TGCAGTGCTAAAGGGGACTTTGAAGCTTTCTTT
cdr3_aa: CSAKGDFEAFF

d_call: NA
v_call: TRBV12-3/TRBV12-4
j_call: TRBJ1-1
clone_size: few
cdr3_nt: TGTGCCAGCAGTGGACGGAACACTGAAGCTTTCTTT
cdr3_aa: CASSGRNTEAFF

d_call: NA
v_call: TRBV9
j_call: TRBJ2-1
clone_size: NA
cdr3_nt: TGTGCCAGCAGCGGGACGGGCTCCCCTTACAATGAGCAGTTCTTC
cdr3_aa: CASSGTGSPYNEQFF

d_call: TRBD1
v_call: TRBV25-1
j_call: TRBJ2-1
clone_size: NA
cdr3_nt: TGTGCCAGCAGAACCGAACCCGGGGACAGGGGCAATGAGCAGTTCTTC
cdr3_aa: CASRTEPGDRGNEQFF

d_call: NA
v_call: TRBV9
j_call: TRBJ1-2
clone_size: NA
cdr3_nt: TGTGCCAGCAGCGCGACAAGACAGGAGACTAACTATGGCTACACCTTC
cdr3_aa: CASSATRQETNYGYTF

d_call: NA
v_call: TRBV5-5
j_call: TRBJ2-1
clone_size: NA
cdr3_nt: TGTGCCAGCAGCTTTCGGGGTGAGTCGACTAGCTCCTACAATGAGCAGTTCTTC
cdr3_aa: CASSFRGESTSSYNEQFF

d_call: NA
v_call: TRBV5-4
j_call: TRBJ1-1
clone_size: NA
cdr3_nt: TGTGCCAGCAGTTTCGGACGGAACACTGAAGCTTTCTTT
cdr3_aa: CASSFGRNTEAFF

d_call: TRBD1
v_call: TRBV7-3
j_call: TRBJ1-1
clone_size: NA
cdr3_nt: TGTGCCAGCAGCTCCCCCAAGCAGACAGGGAGGAACACTGAAGCTTTCTTT
cdr3_aa: CASSSPKQTGRNTEAFF

d_call: TRBD2
v_call: TRBV9
j_call: TRBJ2-3
clone_size: NA
cdr3_nt: TGTGCCAGCAGCGTAGGAACCGGGACTAGCGGGAGAATCACAGATACGCAGTATTTT
cdr3_aa: CASSVGTGTSGRITDTQYF

d_call: NA
v_call: TRBV6-6
j_call: TRBJ2-7
clone_size: NA
cdr3_nt: TGTGCCAGCAGTAACCGGGACTCCCACGAGCAGTACTTC
cdr3_aa: CASSNRDSHEQYF

d_call: TRBD2
v_call: TRBV9
j_call: TRBJ2-1
clone_size: NA
cdr3_nt: TGTGCCAGCAGCGTAGGGGGCCCGAGTAGCGGGGGGGCTGCTGAGCAGTTCTTC
cdr3_aa: CASSVGGPSSGGAAEQFF

d_call: TRBD1
v_call: TRBV2
j_call: TRBJ1-5
clone_size: NA
cdr3_nt: TGTGCCAGCGCCTTGGACAGGGGGCGCGCCCAGCCCCAGCATTTT
cdr3_aa: CASALDRGRAQPQHF

d_call: TRBD1
v_call: TRBV13
j_call: TRBJ1-4
clone_size: NA
cdr3_nt: TGTGCCAGCAGCGAGGGGGCGAATGAAAAACTGTTTTTT
cdr3_aa: CASSEGANEKLFF

d_call: NA
v_call: TRBV5-4
j_call: TRBJ2-5
clone_size: NA
cdr3_nt: TGTGCCAGCAGCTTGGCGCACGGGCGGCACGGAGAGACCCAGTACTTC
cdr3_aa: CASSLAHGRHGETQYF

d_call: NA
v_call: TRBV27
j_call: TRBJ2-2
clone_size: once
cdr3_nt: TGTGCCAGCAGTCCGCCTTTGGGGGGCGACACCGGGGAGCTGTTTTTT
cdr3_aa: CASSPPLGGDTGELFF

d_call: NA
v_call: TRBV5-1
j_call: TRBJ2-7
clone_size: NA
cdr3_nt: TGCGCCAGCAGCTTGGTCGGCACCTCCGACCTCTACGAGCAGTACTTC
cdr3_aa: CASSLVGTSDLYEQYF

d_call: NA
v_call: TRBV5-8
j_call: TRBJ1-5
clone_size: NA
cdr3_nt: TGTGCCAGCAGCTTGACTCAGCCCCAGCATTTT
cdr3_aa: CASSLTQPQHF

d_call: TRBD2
v_call: TRBV7-3
j_call: TRBJ2-3
clone_size: NA
cdr3_nt: TGTGCCAGCAGCTCCCCTAGCGGGGGGGCAGTTGGGGATACGCAGTATTTT
cdr3_aa: CASSSPSGGAVGDTQYF